The 6 T cell receptor beta chains reported below all come from one sample, sequenced in a study of blood T cell repertoires in COVID-19. TCRdb keeps only in-frame clones here, not all; method: immunoSEQ multiplex PCR. The sample shows a few hundred thousand clones, 65% to 90% of them seen only once. The material sequenced was PBMCs or T cells enriched from blood (not recorded which). The origin of the receptors is a woman aged 18-35 years who had recovered from COVID-19.

This clone appeared a single time. The V gene is TRBV18, the J gene TRBJ1-5; possibly TRBD1 for D (6 bases). The CDR3 totals 16 residues. Germline V gene lookup returns CDR1 KGHSH and CDR2 LQKENI. V lost 1 base to trimming and J lost 7 bases, with 17 bases between them. The chain's CDR3 is CASSPRDNFAGQPQHF. CDR3 bases: TGTGCCAGCTCACCACGGGACAACTTCGCAGGGCAGCCCCAGCATTTT.

The chain recombines TRBV27 with TRBJ2-1; 8 bases map to TRBD2. The CDR3 runs 15 residues. Trimming took 6 bases from V and 5 from J; bases not matched to a gene: 9. Germline V CDR1 and CDR2: MNHEY, SMNVEV (reference sequence). The CDR3 DNA reads TGTGCCAGCAGGGTGGGGACTAGAGTGCACAATGAGCAGTTCTTC. It yields the protein CASRVGTRVHNEQFF.

The V call is TRBV19, the J call TRBJ1-2; TRBD1 agrees at 7 bases. Germline trimming cut 6 bases from V and 0 bases from J; bases unmatched to any gene: 10. Looked up from germline, CDR1 is LNHDA and CDR2 is SQIVND (reference sequence). The CDR3 length is 16 residues. CDR3 residues: CASSGQAILANYGYTF. The DNA of the CDR3 is TGTGCCAGTAGCGGACAGGCGATACTAGCTAACTATGGCTACACCTTC. The full variable domain, in which reference TRBV19 and TRBJ1-2 provide the parts outside the CDR3, is DGGITQSPKYLFRKEGQNVTLSCEQNLNHDAMYWYRQDPGQGLRLIYYSQIVNDFQKGDIAEGYSVSREKKESFPLTVTSAQKNPTAFYLCASSGQAILANYGYTFGSGTRLTVV.

Here the CDR3 DNA reads TGTGCCAGCAGTTTACGGGACAGTTTATACGAGCAGTACTTC. This encodes CASSLRDSLYEQYF. J is TRBJ2-7 and V is TRBV7-9, with 7 bases aligning to TRBD1. The CDR3 length is 14 residues. The V gene end was trimmed by 6 bases and the J gene end by 4 bases; junction bases not matched to a gene: 9. Germline loops: CDR1 SEHNR, CDR2 FQNEAQ (reference sequence).

This chain connects TRBV5-1 to TRBJ2-1; 14 bases align to TRBD2. CDR3 size: 16 residues. The V gene end was trimmed by 4 bases and the J gene end by 6 bases; junction bases not matched to a gene: 6. Per the germline V gene, CDR1 is SGHRS and CDR2 is YFSETQ. CDR3 in DNA: TGCGCCAGCAGCGGTGGGACTAGCGGGAGTGTCAATGAGCAGTTCTTC. Translating gives CASSGGTSGSVNEQFF.

The gene calls are TRBV7-3 and TRBJ2-3, with D unclear. This CDR3 comprises 14 residues. V was cut by 1 base and J by 2 bases, with 7 bases left in between. Germline lookup yields CDR1 SGHTA and CDR2 FQGTGA. The DNA for the CDR3 is TGTGCCAGCAGCTTAATGTCTACCACAGATACGCAGTATTTT. Translation: CASSLMSTTDTQYF. Combining the CDR3 with reference TRBV7-3 and TRBJ2-3 gives the whole variable domain GAGVSQTPSNKVTEKGKYVELRCDPISGHTALYWYRQSLGQGPEFLIYFQGTGAADDSGLPNDRFFAVRPEGSVSTLKIQRTERGDSAVYLCASSLMSTTDTQYFGPGTRLTVL.